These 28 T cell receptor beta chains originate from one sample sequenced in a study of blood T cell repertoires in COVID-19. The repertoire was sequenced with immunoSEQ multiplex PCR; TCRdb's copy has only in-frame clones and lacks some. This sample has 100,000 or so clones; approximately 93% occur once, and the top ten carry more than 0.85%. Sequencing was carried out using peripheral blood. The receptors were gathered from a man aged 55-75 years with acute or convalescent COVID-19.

The CDR3 loop reads CASSLPGVTYEQYF. In DNA form, the CDR3 reads TGTGCCAGCAGCTTGCCAGGGGTAACCTACGAGCAGTACTTC. V is TRBV5-8 and J is TRBJ2-7, with TRBD1 as a possible D gene (6 bases). Germline CDR1 reads SGHTS; CDR2 reads YDEGEE. The CDR3 is 14 residues long. V was clipped by 1 base and J by 2 bases, with 10 bases between them.

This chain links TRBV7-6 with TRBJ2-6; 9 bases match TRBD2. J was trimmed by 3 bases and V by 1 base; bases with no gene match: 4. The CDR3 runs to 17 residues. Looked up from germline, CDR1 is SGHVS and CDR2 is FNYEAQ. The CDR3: CASSLVASGNGANVLTF. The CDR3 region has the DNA TGTGCCAGCAGCTTAGTGGCTAGCGGGAATGGGGCCAACGTCCTGACTTTC.

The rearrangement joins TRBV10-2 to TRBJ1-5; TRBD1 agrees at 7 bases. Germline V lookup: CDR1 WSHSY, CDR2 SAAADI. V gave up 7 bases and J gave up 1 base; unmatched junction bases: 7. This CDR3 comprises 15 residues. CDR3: CASTPDRDSNQPQHF. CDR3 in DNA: TGCGCCAGCACCCCCGACAGGGACAGCAATCAGCCCCAGCATTTT.

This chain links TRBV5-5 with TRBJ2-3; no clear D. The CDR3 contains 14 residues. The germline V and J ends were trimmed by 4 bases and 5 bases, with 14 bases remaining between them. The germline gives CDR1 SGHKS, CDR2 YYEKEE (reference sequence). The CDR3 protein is CASSPSPARDTQYF. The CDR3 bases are TGTGCCAGCAGCCCGAGCCCAGCTAGAGATACGCAGTATTTT.

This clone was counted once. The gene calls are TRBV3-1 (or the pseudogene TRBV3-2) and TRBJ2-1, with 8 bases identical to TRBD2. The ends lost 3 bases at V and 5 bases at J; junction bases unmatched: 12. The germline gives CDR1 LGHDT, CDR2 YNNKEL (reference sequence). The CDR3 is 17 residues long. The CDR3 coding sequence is TGTGCCAGCAGCCATGCAATTTCGGGACTAGTCGACAATGAGCAGTTCTTC. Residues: CASSHAISGLVDNEQFF.

The CDR3 region is CSVEDGSGGRTGELFF. The CDR3 nucleotides are TGCAGCGTTGAAGATGGTTCGGGGGGTCGCACCGGGGAGCTGTTTTTT. This rearrangement joins TRBV29-1 to TRBJ2-2, with TRBD2 identical over 7 bases. Germline V CDR1 and CDR2: SQVTM, ANQGSEA. Germline trimming cut 0 bases from V and 4 bases from J; bases unmatched to any gene: 8. The CDR3 extends over 16 amino acids.

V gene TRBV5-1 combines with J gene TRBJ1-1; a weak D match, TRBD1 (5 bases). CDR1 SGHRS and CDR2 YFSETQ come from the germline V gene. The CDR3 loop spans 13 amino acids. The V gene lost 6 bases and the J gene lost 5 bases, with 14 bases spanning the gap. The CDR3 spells CASTPGGMTEAFF. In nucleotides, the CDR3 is TGCGCCAGCACCCCGGGGGGAATGACTGAAGCTTTCTTT.

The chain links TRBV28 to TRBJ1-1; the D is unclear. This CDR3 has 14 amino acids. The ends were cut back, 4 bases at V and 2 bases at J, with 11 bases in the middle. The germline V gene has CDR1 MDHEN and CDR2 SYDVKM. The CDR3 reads CASSSIQTNTEAFF. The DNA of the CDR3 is TGTGCCAGCAGTTCCATCCAAACTAACACTGAAGCTTTCTTT.

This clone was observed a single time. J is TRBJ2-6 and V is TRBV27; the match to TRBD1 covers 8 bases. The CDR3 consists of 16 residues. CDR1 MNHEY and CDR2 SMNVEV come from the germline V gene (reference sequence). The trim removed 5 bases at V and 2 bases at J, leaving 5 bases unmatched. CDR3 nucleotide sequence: TGTGCCAGCAGTCCTCAGACAGGGGCTGGGGCCAACGTCCTGACTTTC. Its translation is CASSPQTGAGANVLTF.

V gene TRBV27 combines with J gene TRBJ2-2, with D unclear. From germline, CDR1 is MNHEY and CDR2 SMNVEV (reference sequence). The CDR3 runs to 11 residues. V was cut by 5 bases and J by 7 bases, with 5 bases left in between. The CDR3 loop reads CASSSFGELFF. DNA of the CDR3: TGTGCCAGCAGTAGCTTCGGGGAGCTGTTTTTT.

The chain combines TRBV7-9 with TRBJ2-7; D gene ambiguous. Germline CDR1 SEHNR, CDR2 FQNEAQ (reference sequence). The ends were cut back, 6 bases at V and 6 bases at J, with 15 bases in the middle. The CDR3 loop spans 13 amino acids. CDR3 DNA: TGTGCCAGCAGGGATCCGGCGGATGGCGAGCAGTACTTC. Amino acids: CASRDPADGEQYF. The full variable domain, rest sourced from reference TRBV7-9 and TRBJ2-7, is DTGVSQNPRHKITKRGQNVTFRCDPISEHNRLYWYRQTLGQGPEFLTYFQNEAQLEKSRLLSDRFSAERPKGSFSTLEIQRTEQGDSAMYLCASRDPADGEQYFGPGTRLTVT.

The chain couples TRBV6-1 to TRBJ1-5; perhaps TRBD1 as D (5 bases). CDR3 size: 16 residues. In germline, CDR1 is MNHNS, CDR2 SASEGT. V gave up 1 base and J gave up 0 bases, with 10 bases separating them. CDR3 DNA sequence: TGTGCCAGCAGTGAAGGCAGGGTATATAGCAATCAGCCCCAGCATTTT. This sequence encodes CASSEGRVYSNQPQHF.

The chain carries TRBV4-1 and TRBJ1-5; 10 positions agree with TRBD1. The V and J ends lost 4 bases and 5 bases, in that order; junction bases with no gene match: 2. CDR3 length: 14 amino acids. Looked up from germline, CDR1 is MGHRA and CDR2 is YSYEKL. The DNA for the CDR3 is TGCGCCAGCAGCCTGACAGGGGGCGATCAGCCCCAGCATTTT. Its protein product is CASSLTGGDQPQHF.

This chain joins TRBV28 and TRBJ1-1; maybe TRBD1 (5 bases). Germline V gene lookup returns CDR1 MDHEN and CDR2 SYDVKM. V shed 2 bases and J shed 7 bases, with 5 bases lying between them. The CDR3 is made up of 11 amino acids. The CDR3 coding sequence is TGTGCCAGCAGTTTACAGGGTGAAGCTTTCTTT. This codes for CASSLQGEAFF. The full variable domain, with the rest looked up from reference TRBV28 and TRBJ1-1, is DVKVTQSSRYLVKRTGEKVFLECVQDMDHENMFWYRQDPGLGLRLIYFSYDVKMKEKGDIPEGYSVSREKKERFSLILESASTNQTSMYLCASSLQGEAFFGQGTRLTVV.

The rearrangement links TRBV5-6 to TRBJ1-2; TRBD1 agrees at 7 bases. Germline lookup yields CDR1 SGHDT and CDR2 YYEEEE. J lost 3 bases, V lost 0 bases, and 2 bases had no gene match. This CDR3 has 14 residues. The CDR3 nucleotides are TGTGCCAGCAGCTTGGCCAGGGGGGACTATGGCTACACCTTC. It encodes CASSLARGDYGYTF.

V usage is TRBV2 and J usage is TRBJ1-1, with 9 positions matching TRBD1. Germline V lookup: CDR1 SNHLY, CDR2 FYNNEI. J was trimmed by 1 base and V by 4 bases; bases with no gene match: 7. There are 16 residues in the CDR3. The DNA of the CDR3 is TGTGCCAGCAGTGCCGGAGGGACAGGGAAGAACACTGAAGCTTTCTTT. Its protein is CASSAGGTGKNTEAFF.

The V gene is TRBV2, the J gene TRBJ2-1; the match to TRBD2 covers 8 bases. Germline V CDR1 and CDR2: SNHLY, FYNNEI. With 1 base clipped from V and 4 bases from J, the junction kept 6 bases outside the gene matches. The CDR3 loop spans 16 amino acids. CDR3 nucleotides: TGTGCCAGCAGTGAAGTCCTAGCGGGTGCTTACAATGAGCAGTTCTTC. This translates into CASSEVLAGAYNEQFF.

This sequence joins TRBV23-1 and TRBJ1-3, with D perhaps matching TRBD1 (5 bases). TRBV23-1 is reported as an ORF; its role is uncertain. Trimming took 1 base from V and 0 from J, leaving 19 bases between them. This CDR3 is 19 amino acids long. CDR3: CASSQYSGNQPLSGNTIYF. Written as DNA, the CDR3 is TGCGCCAGCAGTCAATACTCAGGGAACCAACCTCTCTCTGGAAACACCATATATTTT.

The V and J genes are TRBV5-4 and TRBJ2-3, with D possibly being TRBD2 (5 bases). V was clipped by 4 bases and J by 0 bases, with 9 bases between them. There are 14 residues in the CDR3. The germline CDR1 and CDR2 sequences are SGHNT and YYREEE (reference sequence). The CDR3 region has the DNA TGTGCCAGCAGCCCATGGACTAGCACAGATACGCAGTATTTT. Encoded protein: CASSPWTSTDTQYF.

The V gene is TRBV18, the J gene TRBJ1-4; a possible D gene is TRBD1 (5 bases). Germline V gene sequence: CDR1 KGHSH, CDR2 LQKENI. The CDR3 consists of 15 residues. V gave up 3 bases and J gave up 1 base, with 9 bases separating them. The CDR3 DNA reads TGTGCCAGCTCACCGCGGGGCAGAACTAATGAAAAACTGTTTTTT. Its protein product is CASSPRGRTNEKLFF.

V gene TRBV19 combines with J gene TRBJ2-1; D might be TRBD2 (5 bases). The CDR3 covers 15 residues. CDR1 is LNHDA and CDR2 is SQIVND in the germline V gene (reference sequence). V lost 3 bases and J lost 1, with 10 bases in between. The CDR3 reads CASSIEERSYNEQFF. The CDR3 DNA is TGTGCCAGTAGTATCGAGGAGCGGTCCTACAATGAGCAGTTCTTC.

DNA for the CDR3: TGCGCCAGCAGACCCGCCGGGACTAGCGGGAGAACTAGCACAGATACGCAGTATTTT. It encodes CASRPAGTSGRTSTDTQYF. V usage is TRBV10-1 and J usage is TRBJ2-3, with 14 bases identical to TRBD2. CDR1 and CDR2 (germline): WNHNN, SYGVQD (reference sequence). This CDR3 has 19 amino acids. Trimming at V came to 6 bases and at J to 0 bases, leaving 11 bases not matched to a gene.

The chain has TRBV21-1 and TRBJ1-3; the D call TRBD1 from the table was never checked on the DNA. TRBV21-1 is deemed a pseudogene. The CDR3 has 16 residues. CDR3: CASTQTGGWVGNTIYF. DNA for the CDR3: TGTGCCAGCACCCAGACAGGGGGCTGGGTTGGAAACACCATATATTTT.

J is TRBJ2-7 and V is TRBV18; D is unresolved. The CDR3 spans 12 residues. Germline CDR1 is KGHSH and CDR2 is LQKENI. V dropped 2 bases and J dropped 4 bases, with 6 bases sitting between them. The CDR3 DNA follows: TGTGCCAGCTCACCATCAGAATACGAGCAGTACTTC. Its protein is CASSPSEYEQYF.

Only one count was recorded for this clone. The CDR3 spells CASSYTGLAQYF. CDR3 nucleotides: TGTGCCAGCAGTTATACAGGGTTGGCCCAGTACTTC. The V gene is TRBV7-9, the J gene TRBJ2-5, with D maybe TRBD1 (6 bases). Germline V gene sequence: CDR1 SEHNR, CDR2 FQNEAQ (reference sequence). V lost 6 bases and J 9 bases, leaving 14 bases between the germline ends. The CDR3 has 12 residues.

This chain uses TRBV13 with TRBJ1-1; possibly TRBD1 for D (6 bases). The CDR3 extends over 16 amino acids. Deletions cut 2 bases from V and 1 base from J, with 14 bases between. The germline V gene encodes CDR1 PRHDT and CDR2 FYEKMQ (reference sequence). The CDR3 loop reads CASSLSGGRKNTEAFF. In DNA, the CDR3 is TGTGCCAGCAGCTTAAGCGGGGGCCGAAAGAACACTGAAGCTTTCTTT.

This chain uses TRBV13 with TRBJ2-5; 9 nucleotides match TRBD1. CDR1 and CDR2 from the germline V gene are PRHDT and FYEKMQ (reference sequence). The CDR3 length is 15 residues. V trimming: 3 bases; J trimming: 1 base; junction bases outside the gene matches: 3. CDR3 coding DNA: TGTGCCAGCAGCTTGTCGGGACAGGGCCAAGAGACCCAGTACTTC. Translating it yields CASSLSGQGQETQYF.

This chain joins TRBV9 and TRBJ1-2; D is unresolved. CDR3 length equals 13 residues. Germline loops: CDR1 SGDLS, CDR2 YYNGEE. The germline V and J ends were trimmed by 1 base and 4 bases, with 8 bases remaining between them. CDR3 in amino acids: CASSVFGSYGYTF. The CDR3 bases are TGTGCCAGCAGCGTATTTGGCAGCTATGGCTACACCTTC.